A single sample gave rise to the 4 T cell receptor beta chains below, sequenced in a study of shared clonotypes between healthy human individuals. The repertoire was sequenced with immunoSEQ multiplex PCR; TCRdb's copy has only in-frame clones and lacks some. The sample consists of about 470,000 clones, 70% to 80% of them appearing once. Source material: PBMCs. The receptors derive from a middle-aged woman in good health. Some clones in this sample may be carry-over from other donors' samples.

This clone has just a few counts. The chain couples TRBV4-1 to TRBJ1-1; 10 bases align to TRBD1. The CDR3 length is 15 residues. CDR1 is MGHRA and CDR2 is YSYEKL in the germline V gene. Losses at the gene ends were 3 bases for V and 1 base for J; bases not matched to a gene: 2. In DNA, the CDR3 is TGCGCCAGCAGCCAGACAGGGGGCGAGAACACTGAAGCTTTCTTT. As protein: CASSQTGGENTEAFF.

The chain uses TRBV4-3 and TRBJ2-2, with 7 bases identical to TRBD1. Germline V gene data show CDR1 as LGHNA and CDR2 as YSLEER. This CDR3 region has 17 residues. V was clipped by 1 base and J by 6 bases; unmatched bases: 11. CDR3 bases: TGCGCCAGCAGCCAAGGGACAGGAATCGAAGCCCCCGGGGAGCTGTTTTTT. Encoded protein: CASSQGTGIEAPGELFF.

V and J are TRBV28 and TRBJ2-3; TRBD2 agrees at 10 bases. This CDR3 is 16 amino acids long. V gave up 3 bases and J gave up 1 base; unmatched junction bases: 4. The germline CDR1 and CDR2 sequences are MDHEN and SYDVKM. The CDR3 here is CASSFGLAGGTDTQYF. CDR3 DNA: TGTGCCAGCAGTTTCGGTCTAGCGGGAGGCACAGATACGCAGTATTTT.

The chain employs TRBV11-3 and TRBJ2-2; D call uncertain. CDR1 and CDR2 from the germline V gene are SGHNT and YENEEA. The CDR3 is 16 amino acids. Trimming removed 1 base from V and 7 bases from J, with 16 bases in between. The CDR3 DNA sequence: TGTGCCAGCAGCTTAGGAGGTTGGGGTGCCGGCGGGGAGCTGTTTTTT. Translation gives CASSLGGWGAGGELFF.